This is a list of T cell receptor beta chains from one sample in a study of CD8+ T cells in alopecia areata. Repertoires were generated with immunoSEQ multiplex PCR, while TCRdb's copy carries only in-frame clones and drops some. The data contain about 15,000 clones, 45% to 65% of them seen just once; the ten biggest clones take up more than 9%. Sequencing was carried out using skin. These receptors originate from a human donor with alopecia areata. Both conserved end residues are part of each CDR3. D genes are given only for firm matches. The size entry is marked missing in some rows and otherwise reads once, few, many or a size class.

j_call clone_size d_call v_call cdr3_nt cdr3_aa
TRBJ1-1 few . TRBV18 TGTGCCAGCTCACCATCCACCGGGGACAACACTGAAGCTTTCTTT CASSPSTGDNTEAFF
TRBJ1-1 . . TRBV5-4 TGTGCCAGCAGCTTGGTTGTGAACACTGAAGCTTTCTTT CASSLVVNTEAFF
TRBJ2-7 . TRBD1 TRBV11-2 TGTGCCAGCACCTGGGACAGGAGGACCTACGAGCAGTACTTC CASTWDRRTYEQYF
TRBJ2-1 . . TRBV5-4 TGTGCCAGCAGCTTGAGTTTGCGGACTCTCTCCTACAATGAGCAGTTCTTC CASSLSLRTLSYNEQFF
TRBJ2-1 . . TRBV19 TGTGCCAGTAGTTACTCATACAATGAGCAGTTCTTC CASSYSYNEQFF
TRBJ2-7 . . TRBV13 TGTGCCAGCAGCTTTTTTGCCACGTTCTACGAGCAGTACTTC CASSFFATFYEQYF
TRBJ1-1 . . TRBV2 TGTGCCAGCAGTGAAGCGCTTCGGGGGACTGAAGCTTTCTTT CASSEALRGTEAFF
TRBJ2-3 few TRBD2 TRBV2 TGTGCCAGCAGGGCGGGACTAGCGGACACAGATACGCAGTATTTT CASRAGLADTDTQYF
TRBJ2-5 . TRBD2 TRBV5-1 TGCGCCAGCAGCTTGGCTAGGACTAGCGGGCGGGAGGAGACCCAGTACTTC CASSLARTSGREETQYF
TRBJ2-1 . . TRBV6-6 TGTGCCACCGGAGGGGGGCGAAATGGCAATGAGCAGTTCTTC CATGGGRNGNEQFF
TRBJ1-2 . . TRBV29-1 TGCAGCGTTGAATTCTCGGCAGAGGGCGTCTATGGCTACACCTTC CSVEFSAEGVYGYTF
TRBJ2-7 . TRBD1 TRBV27 TGTGCCAGCAGTTTGGGACAGGGGGCCAACTACGAGCAGTACTTC CASSLGQGANYEQYF
TRBJ2-2 . . TRBV7-6 TGTGCCAGCAGTTACAGGGACTTAGGGACCGGGGAGCTGTTTTTT CASSYRDLGTGELFF
TRBJ2-1 . TRBD2 TRBV2 TGTGCCAGCAGTACCTCTAGCGGGATGTACAATGAGCAGTTCTTC CASSTSSGMYNEQFF
TRBJ2-7 . . TRBV27 TGTGCCAATTGGGGGACACCGACCTACGAGCAGTACTTC CANWGTPTYEQYF
TRBJ2-5 . . TRBV6-5 TGTGCCAGCAGCTCACCTATGGGACTTCAAGAGACCCAGTACTTC CASSSPMGLQETQYF